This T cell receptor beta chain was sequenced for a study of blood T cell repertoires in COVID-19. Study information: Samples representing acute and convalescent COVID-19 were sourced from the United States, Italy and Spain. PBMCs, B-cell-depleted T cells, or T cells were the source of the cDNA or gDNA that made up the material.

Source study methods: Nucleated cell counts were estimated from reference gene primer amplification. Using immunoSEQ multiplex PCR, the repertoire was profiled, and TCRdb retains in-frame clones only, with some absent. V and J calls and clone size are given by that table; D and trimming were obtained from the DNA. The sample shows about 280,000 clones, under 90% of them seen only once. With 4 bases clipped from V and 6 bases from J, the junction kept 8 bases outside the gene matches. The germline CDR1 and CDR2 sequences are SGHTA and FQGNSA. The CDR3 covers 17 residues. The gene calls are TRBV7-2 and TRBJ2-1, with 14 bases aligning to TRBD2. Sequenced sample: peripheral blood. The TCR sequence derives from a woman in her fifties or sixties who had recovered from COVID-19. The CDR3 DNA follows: TGTGCCAGCAGCTCGTGGACTAGCGGGGGGATAGCCAATGAGCAGTTCTTC. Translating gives CASSSWTSGGIANEQFF.